This T cell receptor beta chain was captured in a study of beta chain features in type 1 diabetes. Study information: Cell yields, age and gender were similar between patients and healthy donors. Study-level points and caveats: Insertion counts at VDJ junctions were lower in type 1 diabetes patients, who also showed more deletions there. A PCR bias possibly favoring shorter templates would apply equally to patients and controls.

Every isolated RNA sample was fully reverse transcribed, so sequencing captured expressed TCRB transcripts. The method was immunoSEQ multiplex PCR; TCRdb's version includes in-frame clones alone and lacks a portion of them. The sample yields approximately 400,000 clones, about 16% seen once. As regards this clone: Its antigen is unknown.

Per germline, CDR1 SGHRS and CDR2 YFSETQ. The CDR3 is 15 amino acids. V gave up 1 base and J gave up 10 bases, with 18 bases separating them. This receptor was identified in a woman younger than 30 in good health. The sample was naive CD4+ T cells from blood. This chain uses TRBV5-1 with TRBJ2-1; a weak D match, TRBD2 (5 bases). The CDR3 here is CASSLKLVPGGEQFF. The CDR3 nucleotides read TGCGCCAGCAGCTTGAAACTAGTCCCCGGCGGAGAGCAGTTCTTC.